The present T cell receptor (beta chain) was sequenced within a study of cytomegalovirus exposure and HLA in healthy donors. Whole-study results and caveats: Owing to their indistinguishability, certain V segments, notably TRBV6-2 and TRBV6-3, were excluded. Published work reported that the classifier diagnosed cytomegalovirus status with high specificity and sensitivity. Across all donors, roughly uniform sequencing depth was an assumption of the presence/absence analyses.

Germline CDR1 reads PRHDT; CDR2 reads FYEKMQ (reference sequence). Trimming stripped 5 bases from V and 4 bases from J, with 16 bases between. The CDR3 has 15 residues. Both 60 Vbeta primers and 13 Jbeta primers went into the PCR. Generated by immunoSEQ multiplex PCR, the TCRdb table keeps only in-frame clones and is missing some. The sample records 150,000 to 200,000 clones, about 75% being singletons. This clone was seen only a few times. Its antigen remains unknown. Sequencing was done on a sample of PBMCs. The chain carries TRBV13 and TRBJ2-3; a weak D match, TRBD2 (6 bases). The source of this sequence is a man between 18 and 35 years old in good health and CMV-seropositive. CDR3 region: CASSRRGPAPDTQYF. CDR3 in DNA: TGTGCCAGCAGCCGGAGGGGACCAGCGCCAGATACGCAGTATTTT.